A selection of T cell receptor beta chains follows, all from one sample in a study of siplizumab effects on memory and regulatory T cells. Sequenced by immunoSEQ multiplex PCR; TCRdb stores in-frame clones only, minus some. The sample records tens of thousands of clones, 80% to 95% being singletons. The sequenced sample was CD8+ T cells sorted from blood. Receptor source: a human donor in good health. Each CDR3 is given with its conserved first and last residue. The order of the fields is CDR3 protein, CDR3 DNA, D gene, clone size, J gene, V gene. A D gene is named only where the DNA matches it firmly. Only part of the rows carry a size: once, few, many, or a class if the clone is expanded.

CASIPVGDRNSPLHF TGTGCCAGCATCCCCGTCGGGGATCGGAATTCACCCCTCCACTTT - - TRBJ1-6 TRBV6-6
CSPGLTGDQETQYF TGCAGCCCAGGACTGACAGGGGACCAAGAGACCCAGTACTTC TRBD1 - TRBJ2-5 TRBV29-1
CASSPGTTISEEQFF TGTGCCAGCAGTCCCGGGACAACCATTTCCGAGGAGCAGTTCTTC - - TRBJ2-1 TRBV27
CSVEVPGQGILETQYF TGCAGCGTTGAAGTCCCGGGACAGGGGATATTAGAGACCCAGTACTTC TRBD1 - TRBJ2-5 TRBV29-1
CASSHNPLDRGEQYF TGCGCCAGCAGCCACAACCCTTTAGACAGGGGCGAGCAGTACTTC TRBD1 once TRBJ2-7 TRBV4-1
CASSNREGSGANVLTF TGTGCCAGTAGTAATAGGGAGGGGTCTGGGGCCAACGTCCTGACTTTC TRBD2 - TRBJ2-6 TRBV19
CASSHGTTVSYEQYF TGTGCCAGCAGCCACGGGACGACTGTCTCCTACGAGCAGTACTTC - - TRBJ2-7 TRBV25-1
CASRGGYAGELFF TGTGCCAGCAGAGGGGGGTATGCCGGGGAGCTGTTTTTT - - TRBJ2-2 TRBV27
CASSTHPSASTDTQYF TGTGCCAGCAGCACTCACCCTAGCGCCAGCACAGATACGCAGTATTTT - - TRBJ2-3 TRBV7-6
CASSFLAGGSSYEQYF TGTGCCAGCAGCTTTCTAGCGGGAGGGAGCTCCTACGAGCAGTACTTC TRBD2 - TRBJ2-7 TRBV5-6
CASSLAGVGEKLFF TGTGCCAGCAGTTTAGCGGGGGTCGGTGAAAAACTGTTTTTT - - TRBJ1-4 TRBV27
CASRKPGQTYGYTF TGTGCCAGCAGAAAACCGGGACAAACTTATGGCTACACCTTC - once TRBJ1-2 TRBV27
CASSPGTNQETQYF TGCGCCAGCAGCCCCGGGACTAACCAAGAGACCCAGTACTTC TRBD2 - TRBJ2-5 TRBV5-1
CASSERVGETQYF TGTGCCAGCAGTGAGAGGGTCGGTGAGACCCAGTACTTC - - TRBJ2-5 TRBV2
CASSPAGSGSVQYF TGTGCCAGCAGCCCGGCCGGTAGCGGGAGTGTGCAGTACTTC TRBD2 - TRBJ2-7 TRBV7-9
CASSYLPAYNEQFF TGTGCCAGCAGTTACCTCCCGGCCTACAATGAGCAGTTCTTC - once TRBJ2-1 TRBV6-5
CAWSVLGWGARGDEQYF TGTGCCTGGAGTGTACTAGGTTGGGGGGCCAGAGGGGACGAGCAGTACTTC - - TRBJ2-7 TRBV30
CASSLQDSDYGYTF TGTGCCAGCAGCTTGCAGGACAGCGACTATGGCTACACCTTC - - TRBJ1-2 TRBV5-6
CASSLGRGDYEQYF TGTGCCAGCAGCCTGGGGCGGGGGGACTACGAGCAGTACTTC TRBD2 - TRBJ2-7 TRBV7-6
CASRRNTGELFF TGTGCCAGCAGACGAAACACCGGGGAGCTGTTTTTT - - TRBJ2-2 TRBV6-1